Listed below are T cell receptor beta chains from one sample, sequenced in a study of CD8 T cells in ankylosing spondylitis. One entry per CDR3 protein, called by TCRdb with MiXCR from the 5' RACE reads. The sample contains around 130,000 distinct CDR3 sequences, about 6.4% of which appear only once. The material sequenced was blood, either unsorted or a sorted T cell fraction (not recorded which). Every receptor here comes from a male donor with ankylosing spondylitis or in good health (not recorded which). Each CDR3 is given with its conserved first and last residue.

TRBV20-1	TRBJ2-3	CSARDPLRHTDTQYF
TRBV29-1	TRBJ2-7	CSVQLVSMYEQYF
TRBV5-8	TRBJ2-1	CASSLVGTTPYNEQFF
TRBV5-1	TRBJ1-1	CASSLGETGTEAFF
TRBV7-9	TRBJ2-7	CASSLPGPSEQYF
TRBV6-2/TRBV6-3	TRBJ2-7	CASSYLPGQTFYEQYF
TRBV6-5	TRBJ2-7	CASSYDRLAGSYEQYF
TRBV2	TRBJ1-5	CASTPIVRVGSNQPQHF
TRBV18	TRBJ2-2	CASSPQALGLAGAGTGELFF
TRBV12-3/TRBV12-4	TRBJ1-6	CASSLTSDSPLHF
TRBV7-2	TRBJ2-3	CASSTNGGMNTDTQYF
TRBV5-1	TRBJ2-1	CASSLRDSPNKEQFF
TRBV30	TRBJ2-2	CAWDEVPTGELFF
TRBV20-1	TRBJ2-1	CSASVIGQPNEQFF
TRBV18	TRBJ2-7	CASSAGQTSGSYEQYF
TRBV11-1	TRBJ2-1	CASSFPSGGVNEQFF
TRBV12-3/TRBV12-4	TRBJ1-1	CASSIQGGKAFF
TRBV5-5	TRBJ1-2	CASSLDWQVVYTF
TRBV5-1	TRBJ1-6	CASSFDVQNSPLHF
TRBV28	TRBJ1-5	CASSRVGPPFSATQHF
TRBV9	TRBJ1-1	CASSEGRGRDTEAFF
TRBV28	TRBJ2-7	CASSFGTFSYEQYF
TRBV7-2	TRBJ1-2	CASSLGQGRFDGYTF
TRBV18	TRBJ2-7	CASSPSRGAYEQYF
TRBV7-2	TRBJ1-1	CASSLRVAATEAFF
TRBV30	TRBJ2-5	CAWGTDQTQYF
TRBV7-2	TRBJ2-7	CASSFLTSGSEQYF
TRBV12-3/TRBV12-4	TRBJ2-7	CASSFGYEQYF